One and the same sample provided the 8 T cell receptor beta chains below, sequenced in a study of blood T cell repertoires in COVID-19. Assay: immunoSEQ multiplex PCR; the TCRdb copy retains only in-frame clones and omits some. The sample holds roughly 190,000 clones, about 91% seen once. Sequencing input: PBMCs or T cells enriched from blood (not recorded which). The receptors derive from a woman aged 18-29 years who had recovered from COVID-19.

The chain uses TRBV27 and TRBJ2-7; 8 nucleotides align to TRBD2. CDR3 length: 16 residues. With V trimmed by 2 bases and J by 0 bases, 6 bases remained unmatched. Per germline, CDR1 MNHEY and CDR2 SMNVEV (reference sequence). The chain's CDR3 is CASSLLQAGGSYEQYF. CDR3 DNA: TGTGCCAGCAGTTTACTGCAGGCGGGGGGCTCCTACGAGCAGTACTTC.

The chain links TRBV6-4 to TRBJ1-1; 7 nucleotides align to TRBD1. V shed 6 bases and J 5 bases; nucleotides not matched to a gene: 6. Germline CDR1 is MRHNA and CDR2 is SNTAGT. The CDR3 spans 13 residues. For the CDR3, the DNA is TGTGCCAGCAGCGGACAGGCCGGGACTGAAGCTTTCTTT. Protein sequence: CASSGQAGTEAFF.

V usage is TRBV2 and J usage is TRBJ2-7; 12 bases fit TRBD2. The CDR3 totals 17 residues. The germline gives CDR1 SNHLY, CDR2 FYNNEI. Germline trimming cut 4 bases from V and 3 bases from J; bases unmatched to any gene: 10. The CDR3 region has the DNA TGTGCCAGCAGTGTATACGGACTAGCGGGAAACGGCTACGAGCAGTACTTC. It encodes CASSVYGLAGNGYEQYF.

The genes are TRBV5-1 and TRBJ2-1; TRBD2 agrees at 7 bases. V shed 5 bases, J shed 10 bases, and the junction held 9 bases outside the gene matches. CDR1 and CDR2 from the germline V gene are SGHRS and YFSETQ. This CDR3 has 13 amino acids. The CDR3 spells CASRREPPREQFF. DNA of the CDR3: TGCGCCAGCAGGCGGGAGCCGCCTCGAGAGCAGTTCTTC.

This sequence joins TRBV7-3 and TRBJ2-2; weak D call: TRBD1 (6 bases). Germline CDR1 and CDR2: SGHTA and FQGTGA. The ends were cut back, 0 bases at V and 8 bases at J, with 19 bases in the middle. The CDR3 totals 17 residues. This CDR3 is CASSLTGATLLRGELFF. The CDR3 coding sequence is TGTGCCAGCAGCTTAACGGGGGCCACCCTACTCCGGGGGGAGCTGTTTTTT.

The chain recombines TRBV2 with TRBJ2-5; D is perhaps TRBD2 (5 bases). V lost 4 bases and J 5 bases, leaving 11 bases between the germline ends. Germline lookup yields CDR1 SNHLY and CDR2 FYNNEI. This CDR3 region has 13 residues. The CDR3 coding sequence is TGTGCCAGCAGTGTGGTGCGAGGGGAGACCCAGTACTTC. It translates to CASSVVRGETQYF.

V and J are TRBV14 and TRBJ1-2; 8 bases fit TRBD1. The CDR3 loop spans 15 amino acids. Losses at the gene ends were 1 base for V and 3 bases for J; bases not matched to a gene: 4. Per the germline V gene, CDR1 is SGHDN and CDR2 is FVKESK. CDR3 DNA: TGTGCCAGCAGCCAAGCCGGACAGGGTGACTATGGCTACACCTTC. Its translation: CASSQAGQGDYGYTF.

In DNA form, the CDR3 reads TGTGCCAGCAGCTTGGCCTTGAATGAGCAGTTCTTC. The encoded protein is CASSLALNEQFF. The chain is built from TRBV5-6 and TRBJ2-1; D not resolved. The CDR3 totals 12 residues. Per the germline V gene, CDR1 is SGHDT and CDR2 is YYEEEE. Trimming pared 0 bases from V and 7 bases from J, leaving 5 bases between.